This TCR beta chain was sequenced in a study of blood T cell repertoires in COVID-19 (TCRdb year 2020). The study in broad terms: Samples from collaborators originated in the United States, Italy and Spain and spanned both the acute and convalescent phases of COVID-19. The prospective study material was composed of cDNA or gDNA derived from T cells, B-cell-depleted T cells, or PBMCs. Subjects who had been exposed to COVID-19, were actively infected with it, or had recovered from it provided the deeply sampled blood TCRbeta repertoires that made up the dataset. The repertoires were released in a freely available public database meant as a resource for research on the immune response to SARS-CoV-2. Samples came from the ongoing ImmuneRACE study (first 160 participants) plus 1,254 subjects from 6 global collaborators. The sample metadata nearly always contained a de-identified subject ID, COVID-19 status, age in years and sex. Where available, HLA class I and class II types were obtained from metadata supplied by the sample provider rather than from assay-based typing.

TCRbeta CDR3 regions were amplified from genomic DNA by means of the immunoSEQ Assay, a bias-controlled multiplex PCR. The original pipeline was this. Nucleated cell counts per sample were estimated from amplification of reference gene primers within the assay. To quantify the absolute abundance of each unique TCRbeta CDR3 rearrangement, sequence reads were collapsed and filtered. For each sample, productive Simpson clonality was calculated by taking the square root of Simpson's diversity index across productive rearrangements. TCRdb mirrors the immuneACCESS table, restricted to in-frame sequences. Some clones are absent from its copies; in checked studies, under half trace to an unresolved V gene, and the reason for the others is unknown. Clonal size and the V and J genes are those of that table, whereas D and trimming came from the DNA. A total of some 160,000 clones appear in this sample, around four fifths of them only once. Roughly 8.1% of the sample goes to the ten largest clones.

From cysteine to phenylalanine, the CDR3 is 15 amino acids long. The CDR3 DNA has 45 bases and is translated from base 1. Trimming takes 11 bases off V and 1 base off J; junction bases not matched to a gene: 10. CDR1 and CDR2 (ENHRY, SYGVKD) derive from the germline V gene. Study-wide findings and limitations: How much clinical and demographic metadata was included differed by source and by participant, and the metadata was provided uncurated.

Concerning this clone: Its antigen target is currently unknown. Nothing much larger sits one base from this clone, and base qualities are not available.

At one collaborating source in Seattle, patients were enrolled during active infection and were followed longitudinally through the course of disease. Collaborating institutions collected whole blood in K2EDTA tubes following their own protocols. For TCRbeta analysis, collaborators shipped samples as frozen whole blood, isolated PBMCs, or DNA extracted from either of those sample types. The sample taken for sequencing was peripheral blood. The sequence came from a woman of 80 years or more with COVID-19, enrolled during active disease. The rearranged chain carries TRBV10-3 and TRBJ2-5; TRBD1 fits 10 bases in the junction. The sequenced DNA is TGTGCCTCCCAACCCCGACAGGGGGCCCAAGAGACCCAGTACTTC. It encodes CASQPRQGAQETQYF.